This T cell receptor (beta chain) emerged from a study of CD8+ T cells in alopecia areata (dated 2018 in TCRdb). Regarding the complete study: Treated patients were enrolled in an open-label pilot trial of oral tofacitinib, 5 to 10 mg twice daily, for moderate-to-severe alopecia areata. TCRbeta CDR3 regions were amplified by immunoSEQ multiplex PCR with 35 Vbeta forward and 13 Jbeta reverse primers. Patients received tofacitinib for 6 to 18 months and were then followed off drug for 6 months to check for delayed response and recurrence. RNA was obtained with the PAXgene miRNA kit for fixed scalp, the miRNeasy kit for PBMCs, and the RNeasy kit for mouse skin. Scalp tissue and sorted CD4+ and CD8+ peripheral blood T cells from patchy and totalis/universalis alopecia areata patients and from healthy controls were covered by human TCRbeta sequencing. Biopsies were taken from tofacitinib-treated patients at baseline and again at 4 and 24 weeks into treatment, and several of those patients also had a later scalp biopsy. High-throughput TCRbeta sequencing was used to examine T cell clonal expansion in alopecia areata in both the C3H/HeJ mouse model and human patients. Scalp clonality was compared across normal scalp (n=4), patchy alopecia areata scalp (n=8), and alopecia totalis/universalis scalp (n=8). Results and caveats for the whole study, not just this receptor: TCR sequences shared between patients were less clear than in mice, possibly partly because of HLA diversity in the patient population. Lesional scalp, especially in alopecia totalis/universalis, showed higher clonality and more expanded CD8+ clones than normal scalp, suggesting antigenic drive. Resident alphabeta T cells in normal human skin are also sequenced, complicating scalp TCR repertoire analysis, unlike mouse skin dominated by gammadelta T cells.

A note on this clone: Its antigen is not yet known. Per-base quality was not reported, and no clone a single base away is much larger than it.

The library was produced with the immunoSEQ multiplex PCR assay. To provide template for TCR sequencing, every sample had RNA extracted and reverse transcribed into cDNA. First-strand cDNA was synthesized using SuperScript III with a 2:1 mix of oligo-dT and random hexamers. A synthetic immune receptor repertoire was used to assess amplification bias, and residual bias was removed computationally. Turning to the authors' computational methods: Raw reads were preprocessed for error removal, and CDR3 was defined according to IMGT conventions as running from the conserved cysteine to phenylalanine. Clonality was computed by normalizing Shannon entropy by log2 of the number of productive unique TCRs and subtracting the result from 1. CD4 or CD8 identity of scalp clones was inferred by cross-referencing scalp TCRbeta sequences with sorted blood CD4 and CD8 repertoires. This immuneACCESS table, as held by TCRdb, lists in-frame sequences with V and J called but not all clones. Of the missing ones, under half trace to an unresolved V gene in checked studies; the others have no known cause. Clone size and the V and J calls come from that table; the DNA yielded D and trimming. Within this sample are about 140,000 clones, with roughly 50% of them counted one time only. The top ten clones comprise 5% to 7% of the sample.

The time point label, as the study defines it: baseline before oral tofacitinib. From alopecia areata patients, peripheral blood was collected along with lesional scalp punch biopsies. PBMCs were separated by density centrifugation and stained for CD3, CD4 and CD8, after which CD4+ and CD8+ T cells were sorted on a FACSAria. For CDR1 and CDR2, the germline V gene (reference sequence) lists MNHNY and SVGAGI. The junction shows trimming of 2 bases on V and 8 bases on J, and the gene matches do not reach 5 bases of it. CDR3 length: 14 amino acids, cysteine to phenylalanine. Kept here is only the CDR3 DNA, which spans 42 bases and is read in frame from base 1.

The rearranged segments are TRBV6-6 and TRBJ2-1; the central 8 bases match TRBD1. The sequencing used CD4+ T cells sorted from blood, collected at week 0. The receptor was derived from a human donor with alopecia areata. DNA sequence: TGTGCCAGCAGTTACGGACAGGGTAGACATGAGCAGTTCTTC. This yields the protein CASSYGQGRHEQFF.